Listed below are T cell receptor beta chains from one sample, sequenced in a study of PD-1 blockade in classical Hodgkin lymphoma. Repertoires were generated with immunoSEQ multiplex PCR, while TCRdb's copy carries only in-frame clones and drops some. The table includes about 49,000 clones, 90% detected once. Specimen: peripheral blood mononuclear cells (PBMCs), collected before the fourth cycle of nivolumab. The receptors here all came from a human donor with classical Hodgkin lymphoma. The CDR3 runs from the conserved cysteine through the conserved F or W. The D gene is left open where the match is weak. Size values are once, few and many counts, or a class for expanded clones, and some rows have none.

d_gene	j_gene	v_gene	abundance	CDR3nt	CDR3aa
.	TRBJ2-1	TRBV11-3	.	TGTGCCAGCAGCTTAGAGGCAGGGCGGGCTTTGAATGAGCAGTTCTTC	CASSLEAGRALNEQFF
TRBD1	TRBJ2-1	TRBV4-1	.	TGCGCCAGCAGCCGGTTGACAGGGGCCTCCTACAATGAGCAGTTCTTC	CASSRLTGASYNEQFF
.	TRBJ1-1	TRBV19	.	TGTGCCAGTATTGTTTCTGGAGGAGAAACTGAAGCTTTCTTT	CASIVSGGETEAFF
.	TRBJ1-1	TRBV19	.	TGTGCCAGTAGTGTCCTAGGGAGCCCATCCACTGAAGCTTTCTTT	CASSVLGSPSTEAFF
TRBD1	TRBJ2-1	TRBV11-3	few	TGTGCCAGCAGCTTAGGGATTAGGACAGGGGGACTCATAGAGGACAAGGAGCAGTTCTTC	CASSLGIRTGGLIEDKEQFF
.	TRBJ2-2	TRBV9	.	TGTGCCAGCAGCGTAGGGTTGGGGGGAGCCCCCACCGGGGAGCTGTTTTTT	CASSVGLGGAPTGELFF
.	TRBJ2-7	TRBV19	.	TGTGCCAGTAGTATAGCTGGGGTTGCGAGGAACGAGCAGTACTTC	CASSIAGVARNEQYF
TRBD2	TRBJ2-4	TRBV7-2	.	TGTGCCAGCAGCTCCACAGGACTAGCGGGGGCCAAAAACATTCAGTACTTC	CASSSTGLAGAKNIQYF
.	TRBJ1-4	TRBV9	.	TGTGCCAGCAGCTCCCGCCCCGCTGCAACTAATGAAAAACTGTTTTTT	CASSSRPAATNEKLFF
.	TRBJ1-2	TRBV28	.	TGTGCCAGCAGTTCGTTGGACTTAGCTAACTATGGCTACACCTTC	CASSSLDLANYGYTF
TRBD1	TRBJ2-7	TRBV18	once	TGTGCCAGCACTCGACAGGGGACCCTCGGGCACGAGCAGTACTTC	CASTRQGTLGHEQYF
.	TRBJ1-1	TRBV19	.	TGTGCCAGTAGTAGGGGGCTGAACACTGAAGCTTTCTTT	CASSRGLNTEAFF
.	TRBJ2-7	TRBV6-1	.	TGTGCCAGCAGCGAGGGAAGTATTTTGTACGAGCAGTACTTC	CASSEGSILYEQYF
.	TRBJ1-1	TRBV11-3	.	TGTGCCAGCAGCTTAGGGGCGGGCCCTGAAGCTTTCTTT	CASSLGAGPEAFF
.	TRBJ2-1	TRBV7-3	.	TGTGCCAGCAGCACCCTCCGGGACTCGGAGCAGTTCTTC	CASSTLRDSEQFF
.	TRBJ2-2	TRBV29-1	.	TGCAGCGTTGAGGAGGGCTCGAACACCGGGGAGCTGTTTTTT	CSVEEGSNTGELFF
TRBD1	TRBJ1-4	TRBV28	.	TGTGCCAGCAGTCCCCCCGGACAGGGGAGGGAAAAACTGTTTTTT	CASSPPGQGREKLFF
.	TRBJ2-1	TRBV5-1	.	TGCGCCAGCAGCGGGCTTGGAGCGGGCGCTTACAATGAGCAGTTCTTC	CASSGLGAGAYNEQFF
TRBD1	TRBJ1-1	TRBV10-2	once	TGCGCCAGCATCCTGGACAGGGCGCGGTCCCGTGAAGCTTTCTTT	CASILDRARSREAFF
TRBD1	TRBJ2-7	TRBV4-1	.	TGCGCCAGCAGCCCCCTCGGGACAGGGGGTTTCGAGCAGTACTTC	CASSPLGTGGFEQYF
.	TRBJ2-5	TRBV5-6	.	TGTGCCAGCAGCGGGCAGACCCAGTACTTC	CASSGQTQYF